The entry below gives a single T cell receptor beta chain sequence along with its context. What this receptor recognizes is not known. Base qualities are not at hand, and no much larger clone is one base apart. The CDR3 regions of human TCRbeta chains were analyzed by immunosequencing. As for how the authors treated the data: TCRs in the repertoires were compared against a reference library of SARS-CoV-2-specific TCRs that had been generated with the MIRA antigen-specificity platform. Breadth was defined as the fraction of unique TCRs that were SARS-CoV-2-associated, and depth was defined as the fraction of total T cells that were SARS-CoV-2-associated. Using the MIRA data, each spike-specific TCR was mapped to the spike region that the TCR reacts to and placed in a CD4 or CD8 class. Log10-transformed breadth and depth values were compared by one-way ANOVA with Sidak's multiple comparisons tests. As stored in TCRdb, this immuneACCESS dataset retains in-frame rearrangements with V and J assigned. A fraction of the clones does not appear; measured against another copy, unresolved V genes explain less than half of the discrepancy, and the remainder lacks a known reason. Clone size and V and J calls were adopted from that table, with D and trimming inferred from the DNA. This sample holds roughly 97,000 clones; roughly nine tenths were observed only once. The ten top clones hold 3.3% of the sample.

The time point label for this specimen denotes: about 28 days (+/-7) after the second vaccine dose. Read against the paper, the sample's treatment or condition label means: meningococcal conjugate vaccine given as trial control. The vaccinee samples were drawn from two UK trials, COV001 and COV002, one of which was a single-blind randomized controlled phase 2/3 trial testing AZD1222 (ChAdOx1 nCoV-19) in healthy adults. Trial participant PBMC samples were collected at day 0 and day 28 after the second dose for TCRbeta chain sequencing. This sample is part of a study of T cell responses to AZD1222 COVID-19 vaccine listed by TCRdb under 2021. Regarding the study in general: A total of about 250 trial participants underwent TCR sequencing, of whom around 210 had received two doses of AZD1222 and approximately 25 had received two doses of the MenACWY control vaccine. Trial participants were enrolled into age subgroups of 18-55, 56-69 and 70-plus years, which contained about 150, 28 and 57 TCR-sequenced participants, respectively. Beyond this particular receptor, the publication reports: Only five or six AZD1222 recipients were SARS-CoV-2 seropositive at baseline, limiting conclusions about previously exposed vaccinees. The whole spike protein was spanned by vaccine-associated CD4 TCRs, and dominant responses were seen in regions 160-218 and 743-854. In the small 56-69-year group, the increase in depth fell short of significance, most likely because of low power. Participants were mostly white British, with more females than males. The authors suggested clonal diversity may have been underestimated. Spike-specific TCR breadth and depth rose significantly after two AZD1222 doses compared with day 0 and with MenACWY recipients. Because no samples from the day 14 peak response were available, repertoires could be characterized only after the peak T cell response. Epitopes outside the regions mutated in the B.1.351 and B.1.1.7 variants were reportedly recognized by nearly half of the unique spike-specific TCRs.

V has 1 base trimmed and J has 8 bases trimmed; junction bases matching no gene number 4. Taken from the germline V gene, the CDR1 and CDR2 loops are SGHRS and YFSETQ. The CDR3 measures 14 amino acids from cysteine to phenylalanine. The retained sequence is limited to the CDR3, 42 bases, with the frame set at the first base. The sequences come from peripheral blood, collected 28 days after the second dose of the MenACWY control vaccine. The source of this sequence is an adult who received the MenACWY meningococcal vaccine as a control. Recombination connected TRBV5-1 to TRBJ1-1, and TRBD1 matches 11 of the central bases. The CDR3 has the sequence CASSLPRTGGEAFF. The nucleotides are TGCGCCAGCAGCTTGCCGCGGACAGGGGGCGAAGCTTTCTTT.